This T cell receptor beta chain was profiled in a study of cytomegalovirus exposure and HLA in healthy donors. Study outcomes and limitations: Per a later analysis, HLA-associated TCR beta chains showed more clonal expansion than other, equally common TCR beta chains. Later on, an analysis tied 15,000 to 20,000 TCR beta sequences to HLA alleles at 0.05 false discovery rate.

The PCR made use of 60 Vbeta and 13 Jbeta primers. TCRdb keeps only in-frame clones here, not all; method: immunoSEQ multiplex PCR. This sample has about 160,000 clones; roughly 80% occur once, and the top ten carry roughly 2%. Points on this clone: Its antigen is currently unknown.

Donors likely had unrecorded immune exposures despite being nominally healthy when sampled. The sequenced sample was PBMCs. This TCR came from a man aged 50 to 60 in good health and CMV-seropositive.

CDR3 region: CASSLGPAEGYTF. For the CDR3, the DNA is TGTGCCAGCAGCTTGGGTCCGGCGGAGGGCTACACCTTC. The chain combines TRBV5-4 with TRBJ1-2; D gene uncertain. Germline V gene data show CDR1 as SGHNT and CDR2 as YYREEE (reference sequence). V lost 0 bases to trimming and J lost 8 bases, with 11 bases between them. CDR3 length: 13 residues.